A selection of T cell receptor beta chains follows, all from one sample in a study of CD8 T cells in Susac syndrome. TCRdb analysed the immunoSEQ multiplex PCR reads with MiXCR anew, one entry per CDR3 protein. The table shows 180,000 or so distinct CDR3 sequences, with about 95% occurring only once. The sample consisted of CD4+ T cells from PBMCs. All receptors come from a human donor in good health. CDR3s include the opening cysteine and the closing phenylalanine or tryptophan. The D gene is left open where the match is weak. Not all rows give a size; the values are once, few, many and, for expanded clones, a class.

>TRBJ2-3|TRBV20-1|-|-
CSARSLTDTQYF
TGCAGTGCTAGGAGTTTGACAGATACGCAGTATTTT
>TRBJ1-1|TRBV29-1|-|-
CSVSDTPEAFF
TGCAGCGTCTCGGACACCCCTGAAGCTTTCTTT
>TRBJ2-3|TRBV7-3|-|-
CASSLLTHTQYF
TGTGCCAGCAGCCTCCTAACGCATACGCAGTATTTT
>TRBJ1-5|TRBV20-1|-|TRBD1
CSADEDRGSQPQHF
TGCAGTGCCGATGAGGACAGGGGGAGCCAGCCCCAGCATTTT
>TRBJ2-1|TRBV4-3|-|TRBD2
CASSLAAVSSYNEQFF
TGCGCCAGCAGTCTAGCGGCGGTGAGCTCCTACAATGAGCAGTTCTTC
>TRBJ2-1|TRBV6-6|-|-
CASSYSMGDNEQFF
TGTGCCAGCAGTTACTCGATGGGGGACAATGAGCAGTTCTTC
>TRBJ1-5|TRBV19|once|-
CASSNRVVQPQHF
TGTGCCAGTAGCAACAGGGTTGTTCAGCCCCAGCATTTT
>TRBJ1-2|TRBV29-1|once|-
CSAGPDTPRYGYTF
TGCAGCGCAGGCCCGGACACCCCACGATATGGCTACACCTTC
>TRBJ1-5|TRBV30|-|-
CAWSVMGGSNQPQHF
TGTGCCTGGAGTGTCATGGGGGGAAGCAATCAGCCCCAGCATTTT
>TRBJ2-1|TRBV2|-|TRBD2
CASTPGLGYNEQFF
TGTGCCAGCACCCCGGGACTAGGATACAATGAGCAGTTCTTC
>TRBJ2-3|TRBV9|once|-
CASSVLPSTDTQYF
TGTGCCAGCAGCGTACTCCCCTCCACAGATACGCAGTATTTT
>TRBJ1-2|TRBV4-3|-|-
CASSQDFGADGYTF
TGCGCCAGCAGCCAAGATTTCGGCGCTGATGGCTACACCTTC
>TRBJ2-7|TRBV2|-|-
CASREGYEQYF
TGTGCCAGCAGGGAGGGCTACGAGCAGTACTTC
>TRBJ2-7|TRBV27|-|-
CASMTRSAYEQYF
TGTGCCAGCATGACTAGGAGCGCCTACGAGCAGTACTTC
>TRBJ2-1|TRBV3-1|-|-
CASSRARRDYNEQFF
TGTGCCAGCAGCCGCGCTCGCCGGGACTACAATGAGCAGTTCTTC
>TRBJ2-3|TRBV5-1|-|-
CASSLSTGSDTQYF
TGCGCCAGCAGCTTATCTACAGGGTCAGATACGCAGTATTTT
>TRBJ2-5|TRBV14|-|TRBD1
CASSQNRDSRETQYF
TGTGCCAGCAGCCAAAACCGGGACAGCAGGGAGACCCAGTACTTC
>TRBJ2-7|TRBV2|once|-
CASRVREQYF
TGTGCCAGCCGGGTCCGGGAGCAGTACTTC
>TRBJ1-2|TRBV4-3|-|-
CASSQALVDYGYTF
TGCGCCAGCAGCCAAGCCTTGGTGGACTATGGCTACACCTTC
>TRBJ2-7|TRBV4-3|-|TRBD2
CASSQLAGGPSHEQYF
TGCGCCAGCAGCCAACTAGCGGGAGGGCCTAGCCACGAGCAGTACTTC
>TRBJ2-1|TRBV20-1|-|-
CSARLPQSYNEQFF
TGCAGTGCTAGACTACCTCAATCCTACAATGAGCAGTTCTTC
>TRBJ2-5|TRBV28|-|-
CACGQRETQYF
TGTGCCTGCGGGCAGAGAGAGACCCAGTACTTC
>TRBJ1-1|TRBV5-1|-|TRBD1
CASSSTGGSTEAFF
TGCGCCAGCAGCTCGACAGGGGGGAGTACTGAAGCTTTCTTT
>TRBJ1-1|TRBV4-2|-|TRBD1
CASSQVPKTGRDTEAFF
TGTGCCAGCAGCCAAGTCCCGAAGACAGGGAGGGACACTGAAGCTTTCTTT
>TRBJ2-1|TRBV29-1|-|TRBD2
CSVVRRLAGEQFF
TGCAGCGTTGTTCGGCGGCTAGCGGGCGAGCAGTTCTTC
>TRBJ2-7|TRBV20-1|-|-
CSPIEQYF
TGCAGTCCAATCGAGCAGTACTTC
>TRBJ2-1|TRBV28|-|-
CASSFGTWVYNEQFF
TGTGCCAGCAGTTTCGGTACCTGGGTCTACAATGAGCAGTTCTTC
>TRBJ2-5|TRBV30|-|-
CAWCRELETQYF
TGTGCCTGGTGCCGGGAATTGGAGACCCAGTACTTC
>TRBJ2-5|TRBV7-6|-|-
CASRSTRSGETQYF
TGTGCCAGCAGATCTACGCGTTCGGGCGAGACCCAGTACTTC
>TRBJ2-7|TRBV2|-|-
CASSERWTGEQYF
TGTGCCAGCAGTGAAAGGTGGACGGGCGAGCAGTACTTC
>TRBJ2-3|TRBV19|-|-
CATGTPSTDTQYF
TGTGCCACCGGGACACCAAGCACAGATACGCAGTATTTT